Sequencing of this TCR beta chain was carried out in a study of blood T cell repertoires in COVID-19. Turning to the study itself: Donors in the United States, Italy and Spain gave samples during acute or convalescent COVID-19.

Authors' data handling: Amplification with reference gene primers provided the estimates of nucleated cell counts. Sequencing was performed with immunoSEQ multiplex PCR; in TCRdb, only in-frame clones are kept and a portion is missing. D and trimming were read from the DNA, whereas the V and J calls and clone size are those reported in that table. The sample has about 400,000 clones, roughly 88% seen once. CDR3 length: 15 residues. Germline V CDR1 and CDR2: MNHEY, SMNVEV (reference sequence). After removal of 4 bases from V and 8 bases from J, the junction contained 8 bases not matched to a gene. The cohort comprised adults aged about 18 to 100 years residing in 20 to 30 US areas. Donors were grouped by their self-reported clinical history.

The receptor was isolated from a woman aged 40 to 49 with acute COVID-19. The rearrangement joins TRBV27 to TRBJ1-6; TRBD1 matches 7 bases. The sequencing sample was made of PBMCs or T cells enriched from blood (not recorded which). This chain's CDR3 is CASSSVRQGYSPLHF. The CDR3 nucleotides read TGTGCCAGCAGTTCTGTACGACAGGGATATTCACCCCTCCACTTT.